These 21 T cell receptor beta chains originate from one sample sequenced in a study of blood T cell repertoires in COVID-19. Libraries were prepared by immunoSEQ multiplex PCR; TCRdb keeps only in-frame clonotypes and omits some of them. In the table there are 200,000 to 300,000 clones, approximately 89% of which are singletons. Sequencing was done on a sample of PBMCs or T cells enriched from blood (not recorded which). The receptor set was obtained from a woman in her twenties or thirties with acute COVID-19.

The CDR3 spells CANGQFGASYEQYF. The CDR3 DNA follows: TGTGCCAACGGACAGTTCGGGGCTAGCTACGAGCAGTACTTC. The V gene is TRBV2, the J gene TRBJ2-7, with TRBD1 as a possible D gene (6 bases). Germline-derived CDR1 and CDR2 are SNHLY and FYNNEI. The CDR3 is 14 residues long. V lost 10 bases to trimming and J lost 3 bases, with 19 bases between them.

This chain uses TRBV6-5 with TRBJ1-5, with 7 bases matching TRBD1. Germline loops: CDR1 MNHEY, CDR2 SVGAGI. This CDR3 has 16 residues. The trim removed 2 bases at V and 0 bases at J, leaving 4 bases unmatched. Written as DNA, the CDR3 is TGTGCCAGCAGTTACAGGGGGCCGGGTAGCAATCAGCCCCAGCATTTT. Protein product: CASSYRGPGSNQPQHF.

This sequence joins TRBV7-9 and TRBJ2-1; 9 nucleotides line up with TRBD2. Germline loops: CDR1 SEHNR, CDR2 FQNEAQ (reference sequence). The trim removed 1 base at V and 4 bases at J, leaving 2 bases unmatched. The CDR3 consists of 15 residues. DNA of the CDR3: TGTGCCAGCAGCTTAGTAGCGGGGGCGTACAATGAGCAGTTCTTC. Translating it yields CASSLVAGAYNEQFF.

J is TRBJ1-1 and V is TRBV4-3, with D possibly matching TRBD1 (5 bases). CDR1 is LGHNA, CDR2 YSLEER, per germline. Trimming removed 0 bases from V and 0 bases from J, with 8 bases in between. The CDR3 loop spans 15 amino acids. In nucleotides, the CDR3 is TGCGCCAGCAGCCAAGAGGGGGGGATGAACACTGAAGCTTTCTTT. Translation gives CASSQEGGMNTEAFF.

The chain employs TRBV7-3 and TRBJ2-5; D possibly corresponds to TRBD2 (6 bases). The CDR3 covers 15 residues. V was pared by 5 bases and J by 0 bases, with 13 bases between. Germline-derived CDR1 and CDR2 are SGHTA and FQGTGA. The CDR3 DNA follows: TGTGCCAGCAGCGACCCACGCGGGGACCAAGAGACCCAGTACTTC. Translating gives CASSDPRGDQETQYF.

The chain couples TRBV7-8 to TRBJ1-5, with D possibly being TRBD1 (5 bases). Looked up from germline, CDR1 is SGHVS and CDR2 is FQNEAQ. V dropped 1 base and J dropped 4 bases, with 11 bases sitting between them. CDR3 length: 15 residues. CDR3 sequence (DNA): TGTGCCAGCAGCTTAGTCTGGGGGGGGAATCAGCCCCAGCATTTT. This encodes CASSLVWGGNQPQHF.

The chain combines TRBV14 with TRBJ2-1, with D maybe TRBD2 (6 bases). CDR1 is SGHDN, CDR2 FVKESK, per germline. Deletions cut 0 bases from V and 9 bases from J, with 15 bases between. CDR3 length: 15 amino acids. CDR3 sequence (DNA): TGTGCCAGCAGCCAAGATCAGCGTTTAGCGGCTGAGCAGTTCTTC. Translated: CASSQDQRLAAEQFF.

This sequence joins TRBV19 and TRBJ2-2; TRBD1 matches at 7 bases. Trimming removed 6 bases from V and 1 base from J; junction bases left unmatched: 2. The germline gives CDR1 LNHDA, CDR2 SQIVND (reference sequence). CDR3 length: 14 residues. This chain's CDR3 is CASSRQGNTGELFF. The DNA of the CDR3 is TGTGCCAGTAGCAGACAGGGGAACACCGGGGAGCTGTTTTTT.

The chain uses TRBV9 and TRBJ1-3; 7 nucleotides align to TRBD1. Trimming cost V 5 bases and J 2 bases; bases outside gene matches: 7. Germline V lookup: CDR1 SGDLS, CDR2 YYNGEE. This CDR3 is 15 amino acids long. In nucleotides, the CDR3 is TGTGCCAGCAGTAAACAGGGGAGTGCTGGAAACACCATATATTTT. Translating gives CASSKQGSAGNTIYF. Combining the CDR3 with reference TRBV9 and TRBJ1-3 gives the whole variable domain DSGVTQTPKHLITATGQRVTLRCSPRSGDLSVYWYQQSLDQGLQFLIQYYNGEERAKGNILERFSAQQFPDLHSELNLSSLELGDSALYFCASSKQGSAGNTIYFGEGSWLTVV.

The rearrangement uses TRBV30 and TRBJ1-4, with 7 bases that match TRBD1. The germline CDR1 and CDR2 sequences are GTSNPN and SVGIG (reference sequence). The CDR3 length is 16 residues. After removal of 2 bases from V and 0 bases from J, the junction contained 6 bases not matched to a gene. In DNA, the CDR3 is TGTGCCTGGAGTTTGACAGGGAGTGCAACTAATGAAAAACTGTTTTTT. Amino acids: CAWSLTGSATNEKLFF. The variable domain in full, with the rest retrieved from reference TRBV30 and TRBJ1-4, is SQTIHQWPATLVQPVGSPLSLECTVEGTSNPNLYWYRQAAGRGLQLLFYSVGIGQISSEVPQNLSASRPQDRQFILSSKKLLLSDSGFYLCAWSLTGSATNEKLFFGSGTQLSVL.

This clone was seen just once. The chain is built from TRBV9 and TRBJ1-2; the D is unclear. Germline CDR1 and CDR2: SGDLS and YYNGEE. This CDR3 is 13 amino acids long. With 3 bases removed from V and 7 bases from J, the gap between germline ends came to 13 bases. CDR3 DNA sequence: TGTGCCAGCAGCGACCGGGAGGCCGCTGGCTACACCTTC. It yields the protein CASSDREAAGYTF. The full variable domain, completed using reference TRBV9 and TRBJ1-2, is DSGVTQTPKHLITATGQRVTLRCSPRSGDLSVYWYQQSLDQGLQFLIQYYNGEERAKGNILERFSAQQFPDLHSELNLSSLELGDSALYFCASSDREAAGYTFGSGTRLTVV.

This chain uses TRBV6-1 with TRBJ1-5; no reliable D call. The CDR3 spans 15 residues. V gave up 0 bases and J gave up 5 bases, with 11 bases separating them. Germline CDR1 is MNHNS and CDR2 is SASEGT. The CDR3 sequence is CASSEAQGSDQPQHF. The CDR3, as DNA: TGTGCCAGCAGTGAAGCGCAAGGGAGTGATCAGCCCCAGCATTTT.

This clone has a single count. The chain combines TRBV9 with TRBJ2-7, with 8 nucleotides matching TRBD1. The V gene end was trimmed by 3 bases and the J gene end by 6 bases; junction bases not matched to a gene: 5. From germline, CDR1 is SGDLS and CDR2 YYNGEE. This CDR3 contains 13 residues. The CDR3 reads CASSAGQGSEQYF. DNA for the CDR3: TGTGCCAGCAGCGCTGGACAGGGCAGCGAGCAGTACTTC.

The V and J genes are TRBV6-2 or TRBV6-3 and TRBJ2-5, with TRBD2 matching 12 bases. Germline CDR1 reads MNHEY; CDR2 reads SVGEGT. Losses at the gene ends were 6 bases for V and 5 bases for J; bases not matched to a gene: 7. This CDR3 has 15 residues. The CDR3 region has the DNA TGTGCCAGCAGCCCAGGAGGACTAGCGGGGGAGACCCAGTACTTC. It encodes CASSPGGLAGETQYF.

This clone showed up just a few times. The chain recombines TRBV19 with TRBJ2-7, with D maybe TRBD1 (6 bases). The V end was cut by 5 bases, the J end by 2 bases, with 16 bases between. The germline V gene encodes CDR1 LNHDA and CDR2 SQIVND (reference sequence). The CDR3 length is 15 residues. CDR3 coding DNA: TGTGCCAGTAGTCCGTCACAGGGCAATCCCTACGAGCAGTACTTC. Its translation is CASSPSQGNPYEQYF.

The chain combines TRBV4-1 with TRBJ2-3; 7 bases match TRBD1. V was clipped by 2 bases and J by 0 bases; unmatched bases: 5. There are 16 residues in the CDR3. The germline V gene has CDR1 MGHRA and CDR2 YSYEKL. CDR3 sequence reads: CASSQPTRGSTDTQYF. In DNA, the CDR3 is TGCGCCAGCAGCCAACCTACCAGGGGGAGCACAGATACGCAGTATTTT.

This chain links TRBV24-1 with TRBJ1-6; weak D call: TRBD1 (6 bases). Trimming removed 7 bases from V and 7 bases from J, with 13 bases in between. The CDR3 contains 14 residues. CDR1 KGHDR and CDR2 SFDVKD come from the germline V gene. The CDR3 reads CATRARTENSPLHF. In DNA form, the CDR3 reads TGTGCCACCAGGGCCCGGACAGAAAATTCACCCCTCCACTTT.

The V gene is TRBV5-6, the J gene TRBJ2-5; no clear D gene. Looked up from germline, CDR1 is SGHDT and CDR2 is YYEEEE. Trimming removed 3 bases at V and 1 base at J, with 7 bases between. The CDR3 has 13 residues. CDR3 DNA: TGTGCCAGCAGCTGGGCAACCCAAGAGACCCAGTACTTC. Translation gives CASSWATQETQYF.

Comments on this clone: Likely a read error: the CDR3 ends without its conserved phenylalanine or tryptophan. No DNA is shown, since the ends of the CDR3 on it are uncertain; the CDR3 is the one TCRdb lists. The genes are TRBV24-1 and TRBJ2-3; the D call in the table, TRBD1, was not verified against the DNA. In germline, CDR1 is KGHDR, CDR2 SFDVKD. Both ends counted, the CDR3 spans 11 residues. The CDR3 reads CATSPGQGYSP.

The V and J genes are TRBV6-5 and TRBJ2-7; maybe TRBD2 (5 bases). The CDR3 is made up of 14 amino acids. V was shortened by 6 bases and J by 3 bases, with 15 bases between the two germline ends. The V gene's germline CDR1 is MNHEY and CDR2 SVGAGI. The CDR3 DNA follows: TGTGCCAGCAGCACGTCCCTAACTAGCTACGAGCAGTACTTC. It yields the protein CASSTSLTSYEQYF.

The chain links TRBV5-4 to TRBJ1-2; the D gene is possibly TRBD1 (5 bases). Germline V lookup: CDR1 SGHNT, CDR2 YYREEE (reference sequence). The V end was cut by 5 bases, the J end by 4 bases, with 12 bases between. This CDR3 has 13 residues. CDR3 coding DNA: TGTGCCAGCAGTGGAACAGGCGCCTATGGCTACACCTTC. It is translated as CASSGTGAYGYTF.